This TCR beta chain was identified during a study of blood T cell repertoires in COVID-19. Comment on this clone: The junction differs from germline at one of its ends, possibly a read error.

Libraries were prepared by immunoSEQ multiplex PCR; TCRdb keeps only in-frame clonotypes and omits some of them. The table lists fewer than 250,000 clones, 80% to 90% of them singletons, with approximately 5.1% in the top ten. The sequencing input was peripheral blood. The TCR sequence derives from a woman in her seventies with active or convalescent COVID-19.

CDR3 coding DNA: TGTGTCAGCAGTAAATCCACGGCGGGGCCCACCGGGGAGCTGTTTTTT. Its translation is CVSSKSTAGPTGELFF. The rearrangement joins TRBV9 to TRBJ2-2; possibly TRBD2 for D (6 bases). CDR3 length: 16 residues. The germline CDR1 and CDR2 sequences are SGDLS and YYNGEE.